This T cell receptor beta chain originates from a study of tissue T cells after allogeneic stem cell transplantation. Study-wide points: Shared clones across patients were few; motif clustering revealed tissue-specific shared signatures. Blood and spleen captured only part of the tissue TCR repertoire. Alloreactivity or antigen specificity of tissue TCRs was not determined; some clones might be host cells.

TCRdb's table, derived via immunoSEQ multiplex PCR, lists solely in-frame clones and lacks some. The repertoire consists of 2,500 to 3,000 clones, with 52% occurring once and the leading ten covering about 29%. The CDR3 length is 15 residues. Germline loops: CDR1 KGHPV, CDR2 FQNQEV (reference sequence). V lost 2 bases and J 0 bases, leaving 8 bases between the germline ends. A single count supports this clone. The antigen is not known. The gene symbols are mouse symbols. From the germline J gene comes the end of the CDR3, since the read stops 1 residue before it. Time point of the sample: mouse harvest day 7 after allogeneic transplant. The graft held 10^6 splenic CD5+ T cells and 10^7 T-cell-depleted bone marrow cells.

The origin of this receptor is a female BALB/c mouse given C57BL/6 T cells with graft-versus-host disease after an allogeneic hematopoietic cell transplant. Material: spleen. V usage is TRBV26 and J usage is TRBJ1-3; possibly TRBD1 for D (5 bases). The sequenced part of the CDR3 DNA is TGTGCCAGCAGTCTGCCAGGGTCTTCTGGAAATACGCTCTAT. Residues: CASSLPGSSGNTLY. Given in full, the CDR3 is CASSLPGSSGNTLYF.